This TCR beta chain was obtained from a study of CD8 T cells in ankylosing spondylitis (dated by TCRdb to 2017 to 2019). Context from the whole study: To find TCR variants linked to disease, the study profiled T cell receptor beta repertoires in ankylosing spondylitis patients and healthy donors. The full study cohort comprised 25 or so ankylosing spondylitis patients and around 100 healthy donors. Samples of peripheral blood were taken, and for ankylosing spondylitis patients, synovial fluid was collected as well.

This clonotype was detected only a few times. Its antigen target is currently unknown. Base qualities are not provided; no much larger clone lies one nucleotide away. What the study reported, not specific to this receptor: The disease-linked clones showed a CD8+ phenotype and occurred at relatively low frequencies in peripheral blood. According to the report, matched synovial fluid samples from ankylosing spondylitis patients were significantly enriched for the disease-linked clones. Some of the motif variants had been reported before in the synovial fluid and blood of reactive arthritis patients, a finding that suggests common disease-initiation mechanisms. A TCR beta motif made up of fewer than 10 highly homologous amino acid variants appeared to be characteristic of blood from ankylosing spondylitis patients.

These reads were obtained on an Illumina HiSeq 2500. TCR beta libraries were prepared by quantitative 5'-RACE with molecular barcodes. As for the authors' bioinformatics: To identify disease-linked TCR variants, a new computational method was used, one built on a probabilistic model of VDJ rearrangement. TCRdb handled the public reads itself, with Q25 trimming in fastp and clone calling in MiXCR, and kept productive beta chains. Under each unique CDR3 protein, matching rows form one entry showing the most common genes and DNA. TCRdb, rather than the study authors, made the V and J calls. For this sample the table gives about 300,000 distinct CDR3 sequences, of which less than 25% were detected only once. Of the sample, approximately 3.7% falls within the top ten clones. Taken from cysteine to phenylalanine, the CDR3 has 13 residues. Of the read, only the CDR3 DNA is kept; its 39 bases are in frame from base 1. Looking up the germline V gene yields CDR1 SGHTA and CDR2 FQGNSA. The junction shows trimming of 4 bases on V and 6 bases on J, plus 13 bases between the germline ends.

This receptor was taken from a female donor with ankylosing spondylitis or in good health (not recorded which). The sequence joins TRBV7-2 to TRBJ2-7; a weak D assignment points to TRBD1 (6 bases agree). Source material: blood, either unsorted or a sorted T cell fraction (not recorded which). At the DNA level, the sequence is TGTGCCAGCAGCTCACAGGGCAATGGCGAGCAGTACTTC. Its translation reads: CASSSQGNGEQYF.